The 22 T cell receptor beta chains given below trace back to one sample, sequenced in a study of blood T cell repertoires in COVID-19. TCRdb keeps only in-frame clones here, not all; method: immunoSEQ multiplex PCR. The sample shows roughly 200,000 clones, approximately 86% of them seen only once. The sequenced sample consisted of PBMCs or T cells enriched from blood (not recorded which). The origin of the receptors is a woman in her thirties or forties with acute COVID-19.

The rearrangement links TRBV28 to TRBJ2-1; no reliable D call. Trimming shortened V by 7 bases and J by 3 bases, and 10 bases separated the two germline ends. This CDR3 spans 13 amino acids. Germline CDR1 reads MDHEN; CDR2 reads SYDVKM. The CDR3 loop is CASIPTVYNEQFF. The DNA for the CDR3 is TGTGCCAGCATCCCAACAGTCTACAATGAGCAGTTCTTC.

V and J are TRBV19 and TRBJ2-6, with 10 bases fitting TRBD1. With 3 bases clipped from V and 1 base from J, the junction kept 3 bases outside the gene matches. Per germline, CDR1 LNHDA and CDR2 SQIVND (reference sequence). The CDR3 loop spans 17 amino acids. The CDR3 DNA reads as TGTGCCAGTAGTATGAGGACAGGGGGGTCTGGGGCCAACGTCCTGACTTTC. This translates into CASSMRTGGSGANVLTF.

V and J are TRBV14 and TRBJ2-3; D perhaps matches TRBD1 (5 bases). This CDR3 region has 15 residues. CDR1 is SGHDN and CDR2 is FVKESK in the germline V gene. The V and J ends lost 4 bases and 0 bases respectively, with 11 bases between them. The DNA for the CDR3 is TGTGCCAGCAGCCGGCAGGGTATGAGCACAGATACGCAGTATTTT. This sequence encodes CASSRQGMSTDTQYF.

V is TRBV3-1 (or the pseudogene TRBV3-2) and J is TRBJ2-1; TRBD2 agrees at 9 bases. Germline trimming cut 0 bases from V and 2 bases from J; bases unmatched to any gene: 5. This CDR3 spans 17 amino acids. From germline, CDR1 is LGHDT and CDR2 YNNKEL (reference sequence). The CDR3 loop is CASSQEKTSGPYNEQFF. The CDR3 coding sequence is TGTGCCAGCAGCCAAGAGAAGACTAGCGGACCCTACAATGAGCAGTTCTTC.

The genes are TRBV5-1 and TRBJ1-3, with 7 nucleotides matching TRBD1. The length of the CDR3 is 15 residues. Germline V lookup: CDR1 SGHRS, CDR2 YFSETQ. Trimming cost V 0 bases and J 4 bases; bases outside gene matches: 4. CDR3 amino acids: CASSLEQGMGNTIYF. CDR3 sequence (DNA): TGCGCCAGCAGCTTGGAACAGGGGATGGGAAACACCATATATTTT.

This chain joins TRBV9 and TRBJ1-5; D is ambiguous. The germline CDR1 and CDR2 sequences are SGDLS and YYNGEE. This CDR3 region has 14 residues. V lost 5 bases to trimming and J lost 3 bases, with 12 bases between them. Here the CDR3 DNA reads TGTGCCAGCAGAGCCCCAGGAAACAATCAGCCCCAGCATTTT. Translated, it gives CASRAPGNNQPQHF.

The chain is built from TRBV24-1 and TRBJ2-3, with TRBD2 identical over 10 bases. Trimming at V came to 5 bases and at J to 5 bases, leaving 9 bases not matched to a gene. This CDR3 region has 16 residues. Germline-derived CDR1 and CDR2 are KGHDR and SFDVKD. The CDR3 nucleotides are TGTGCCACCAGTGCCCCGGCTAGCGGGAGATTAGATACGCAGTATTTT. It specifies CATSAPASGRLDTQYF.

The chain employs TRBV6-1 and TRBJ2-4, with D tentatively TRBD1 (6 bases). Germline CDR1 and CDR2: MNHNS and SASEGT. There are 13 residues in the CDR3. V lost 7 bases to trimming and J lost 4 bases, with 11 bases between them. The CDR3, as DNA: TGTGCCAGCATGGGGGCAGGGAAAAACATTCAGTACTTC. It codes for CASMGAGKNIQYF.

The chain recombines TRBV6-5 with TRBJ1-2; D remains unclear. Trimming took off 2 bases at V and 0 bases at J, with 10 bases between the two ends. The CDR3 is made up of 15 amino acids. CDR1 MNHEY and CDR2 SVGAGI come from the germline V gene. This chain's CDR3 is CASSYTTGSNYGYTF. CDR3 sequence (DNA): TGTGCCAGCAGTTACACTACCGGGTCTAACTATGGCTACACCTTC.

This chain connects TRBV5-1 to TRBJ2-2; D gene uncertain. CDR1 and CDR2 from the germline V gene are SGHRS and YFSETQ. Trimming pared 4 bases from V and 5 bases from J, leaving 6 bases between. The CDR3 is made up of 12 amino acids. The chain's CDR3 is CASSLQTGELFF. Written as DNA, the CDR3 is TGCGCCAGCAGCCTACAGACCGGGGAGCTGTTTTTT.

This rearrangement joins TRBV2 to TRBJ1-2; possible D gene TRBD1, 5 bases. The CDR3 sequence is 14 residues long. Germline V lookup: CDR1 SNHLY, CDR2 FYNNEI. V was shortened by 1 base and J by 6 bases, with 12 bases between the two germline ends. The CDR3 region is CASSEVGGRDGYTF. CDR3 nucleotides: TGTGCCAGCAGTGAAGTTGGGGGGAGGGATGGCTACACCTTC.

This chain joins TRBV6-4 and TRBJ2-1, with 12 bases aligning to TRBD2. Germline CDR1 reads MRHNA; CDR2 reads SNTAGT. This CDR3 is built from 16 residues. V trimming: 2 bases; J trimming: 6 bases; junction bases outside the gene matches: 5. CDR3 residues: CASSDRGLAGLNEQFF. DNA for the CDR3: TGTGCCAGCAGTGACCGTGGACTAGCGGGACTCAATGAGCAGTTCTTC.

Here the CDR3 reads CASSLYNLELPGEQYF. DNA for the CDR3: TGTGCCAGCAGCTTGTACAACCTAGAACTACCGGGAGAGCAGTACTTC. The genes are TRBV5-4 and TRBJ2-7, with D perhaps matching TRBD2 (5 bases). Between the trimmed V and J ends, which lost 1 base and 7 bases, there was a span of 21 bases. The germline CDR1 and CDR2 sequences are SGHNT and YYREEE (reference sequence). The CDR3 length is 16 residues.

The rearrangement uses TRBV11-2 and TRBJ2-1; 11 bases align to TRBD2. Germline trimming cut 1 base from V and 8 bases from J; bases unmatched to any gene: 7. This CDR3 is built from 16 residues. Germline CDR1 is SGHAT and CDR2 is FQNNGV. The CDR3 DNA reads as TGTGCCAGCAGCTTAGGGGAGACTAGCGGGATGGATGAGCAGTTCTTC. Its translation: CASSLGETSGMDEQFF. Together with reference TRBV11-2 and TRBJ2-1, the CDR3 gives the full variable domain: EAGVAQSPRYKIIEKRQSVAFWCNPISGHATLYWYQQILGQGPKLLIQFQNNGVVDDSQLPKDRFSAERLKGVDSTLKIQPAKLEDSAVYLCASSLGETSGMDEQFFGPGTRLTVL.

CDR3 sequence reads: CASEWTGRGEKLFF. The CDR3 coding sequence is TGTGCCAGCGAATGGACAGGCCGAGGGGAAAAACTGTTTTTT. The chain combines TRBV28 with TRBJ1-4; 7 nucleotides match TRBD1. Germline values: CDR1 MDHEN, CDR2 SYDVKM. After removal of 8 bases from V and 8 bases from J, the junction contained 11 bases not matched to a gene. CDR3 size: 14 residues.

The chain is built from TRBV30 and TRBJ2-7; tentatively, D is TRBD2 (5 bases). From germline, CDR1 is GTSNPN and CDR2 SVGIG (reference sequence). The V end was cut by 4 bases, the J end by 3 bases, with 7 bases between. There are 11 residues in the CDR3. CDR3 sequence (DNA): TGTGCCTGGAAGCGGCTCTACGAGCAGTACTTC. Amino acids: CAWKRLYEQYF.

The chain employs TRBV4-2 and TRBJ2-7, with 8 positions matching TRBD2. The germline gives CDR1 LGHNA, CDR2 YNFKEQ. V trimming: 0 bases; J trimming: 6 bases; junction bases outside the gene matches: 7. This CDR3 contains 15 residues. CDR3 nucleotide sequence: TGTGCCAGCAGCCAAGAGGTACAGCGGGAGTCCGAGCAGTACTTC. This codes for CASSQEVQRESEQYF.

The chain couples TRBV28 to TRBJ1-1; 7 nucleotides match TRBD1. V trimming: 4 bases; J trimming: 0 bases; junction bases outside the gene matches: 17. The germline V gene encodes CDR1 MDHEN and CDR2 SYDVKM. This CDR3 has 19 amino acids. The CDR3 reads CASSSLGGASFWVNTEAFF. The CDR3 region has the DNA TGTGCCAGCAGTTCGTTAGGGGGCGCAAGCTTTTGGGTGAACACTGAAGCTTTCTTT.

This chain connects TRBV28 to TRBJ2-3, with 12 bases matching TRBD1. Germline-derived CDR1 and CDR2 are MDHEN and SYDVKM. J gave up 3 bases and V 4 bases, and 2 bases lay outside the gene matches. The CDR3 extends over 15 amino acids. CDR3 sequence (DNA): TGTGCCAGCAGTTGGGACAGGGGGCTAACAGATACGCAGTATTTT. It translates to CASSWDRGLTDTQYF.

This chain uses TRBV18 with TRBJ1-2; TRBD1 agrees at 8 bases. The CDR3 extends over 16 amino acids. The V and J ends lost 1 base and 3 bases, in that order; junction bases with no gene match: 7. Per the germline V gene, CDR1 is KGHSH and CDR2 is LQKENI. CDR3 sequence (DNA): TGTGCCAGCTCACCACTCCAGGGGGCGGTCGACTATGGCTACACCTTC. This translates into CASSPLQGAVDYGYTF.

J is TRBJ2-3 and V is TRBV4-1, with TRBD2 matching over 12 bases. Looked up from germline, CDR1 is MGHRA and CDR2 is YSYEKL. This CDR3 spans 15 amino acids. V was pared by 3 bases and J by 5 bases, with 3 bases of the junction left unmatched. CDR3 loop: CASSQGGLAGDTQYF. CDR3 nucleotide sequence: TGCGCCAGCAGCCAGGGGGGACTAGCGGGAGATACGCAGTATTTT.

The rearrangement uses TRBV12-5 and TRBJ2-3; weak D call: TRBD2 (6 bases). CDR1 is LGHNT, CDR2 FRNRAP, per germline. V dropped 7 bases and J dropped 3 bases, with 11 bases sitting between them. The CDR3 length is 13 residues. The CDR3 loop is CASAGVETDTQYF. CDR3 nucleotide sequence: TGTGCTAGTGCGGGAGTGGAAACAGATACGCAGTATTTT. The full variable domain, in which reference TRBV12-5 and TRBJ2-3 provide the parts outside the CDR3, is DARVTQTPRHKVTEMGQEVTMRCQPILGHNTVFWYRQTMMQGLELLAYFRNRAPLDDSGMPKDRFSAEMPDATLATLKIQPSEPRDSAVYFCASAGVETDTQYFGPGTRLTVL.